Below are 5 T cell receptor beta chains sequenced from a single sample in a study of blood T cells in healthy people across ages. A sample-barcoded 5' primer and a J-beta primer mix were used in a second PCR of about 7 to 11 cycles. TCRdb redid the calling of the 5' RACE reads with MiXCR, one entry per CDR3 protein. Of under 2 million distinct CDR3 sequences listed, roughly 32% are singletons. Input material: blood. Every receptor here comes from a woman aged 30 to 39 in good health.

The chain uses TRBV7-3 and TRBJ2-5; D is uncertain. The length of the CDR3 is 13 residues. Germline-derived CDR1 and CDR2 are SGHTA and FQGTGA. Trimming stripped 0 bases from V and 7 bases from J, with 9 bases between. This chain's CDR3 is CASSLTAPGTQYF. DNA of the CDR3: TGTGCCAGCAGCTTAACGGCCCCAGGGACCCAGTACTTC.

This sequence joins TRBV28 and TRBJ2-1, with 13 bases lining up with TRBD2. Germline CDR1 is MDHEN and CDR2 is SYDVKM. The V segment lost 5 bases and the J segment 0 bases; nucleotides outside the gene matches: 10. This CDR3 has 19 residues. The CDR3, as DNA: TGTGCCAGCAGTCGGGGACTAGCGGGACTCGTACCCTCCTACAATGAGCAGTTCTTC. This gives the protein CASSRGLAGLVPSYNEQFF. Full variable domain (rest looked up from reference TRBV28 and TRBJ2-1): DVKVTQSSRYLVKRTGEKVFLECVQDMDHENMFWYRQDPGLGLRLIYFSYDVKMKEKGDIPEGYSVSREKKERFSLILESASTNQTSMYLCASSRGLAGLVPSYNEQFFGPGTRLTVL.

This clonotype occurred a few times. V and J are TRBV6-5 and TRBJ2-3; 11 nucleotides match TRBD2. The CDR3 consists of 18 residues. CDR1 is MNHEY, CDR2 SVGAGI, per germline. The trim removed 3 bases at V and 6 bases at J, leaving 14 bases unmatched. CDR3 nucleotides: TGTGCCAGCAGTTATACGGCTAGCGGGGGGACGCTGCGGGATACGCAGTATTTT. The encoded protein is CASSYTASGGTLRDTQYF.

The chain recombines TRBV5-1 with TRBJ2-3; no clear D. V gave up 4 bases and J gave up 6 bases, with 18 bases separating them. Germline V gives CDR1 SGHRS, CDR2 YFSETQ. The CDR3 consists of 15 residues. This CDR3 reads CASSQSSRATDTQYF. The CDR3 DNA follows: TGCGCCAGCAGCCAATCAAGCCGGGCCACGGATACGCAGTATTTT.

This chain uses TRBV15 with TRBJ2-5; 7 bases map to TRBD1. Trimming removed 8 bases from V and 2 bases from J; junction bases left unmatched: 11. Germline values: CDR1 LNHNV, CDR2 YYDKDF (reference sequence). This CDR3 region has 15 residues. In DNA, the CDR3 is TGTGCCACCTTACTAAGAGGGGGCTCACAAGAGACCCAGTACTTC. It is translated as CATLLRGGSQETQYF.